Presented here are 3 T cell receptor beta chains from one specimen sequenced in a study of PD-1 blockade in classical Hodgkin lymphoma. Patients all relapsed after autologous stem cell transplantation, and there was variation in brentuximab vedotin exposure. The assay was immunoSEQ multiplex PCR, and TCRdb's table has in-frame clones only and misses some. Altogether 60,000 to 75,000 clones are present, about 92% being singletons, with the ten largest covering approximately 9.8%. The material was peripheral blood mononuclear cells (PBMCs), obtained at baseline. The receptors originated from a human donor with classical Hodgkin lymphoma.

The V call is TRBV6-5, the J call TRBJ2-1; D is undetermined. With 4 bases removed from V and 6 bases from J, the gap between germline ends came to 13 bases. Germline assignment: CDR1 MNHEY and CDR2 SVGAGI. The CDR3 spans 14 residues. Written as DNA, the CDR3 is TGTGCCAGCAGTTCCCCCGGGCCATCCAATGAGCAGTTCTTC. It specifies CASSSPGPSNEQFF.

The rearrangement uses TRBV18 and TRBJ1-1, with D hard to call. Trimming removed 6 bases at V and 0 bases at J, with 8 bases between. CDR3 length: 13 amino acids. The germline V gene has CDR1 KGHSH and CDR2 LQKENI. CDR3 nucleotides: TGTGCCAGCTCCGACGTGATGAACACTGAAGCTTTCTTT. It is translated as CASSDVMNTEAFF.

This chain joins TRBV28 and TRBJ2-3; D is perhaps TRBD1 (6 bases). The V gene's germline CDR1 is MDHEN and CDR2 SYDVKM. The CDR3 consists of 14 residues. Trimming stripped 7 bases from V and 0 bases from J, with 11 bases between. The CDR3 DNA follows: TGTGCCAGCACGAGGGACACCAGCACAGATACGCAGTATTTT. Its translation is CASTRDTSTDTQYF.